This is a list of T cell receptor beta chains from one sample in a study of cytomegalovirus exposure and HLA in healthy donors. Data came from immunoSEQ multiplex PCR; TCRdb stores just in-frame clones and leaves some out. In the table there are about 130,000 clones, 60% to 75% of which are singletons. The sample was PBMCs. The receptors come from a human donor in good health. Both conserved end residues are part of each CDR3. The D gene is left open where the match is weak. Clone size is not always given. Where it is, it says once, few, many or a class for expanded clones.

cdr3_length j_call clone_size d_call v_call cdr3_aa cdr3_nt
15 TRBJ1-2 few TRBD1 TRBV18 CASSPARTGNYGYTF TGTGCCAGCTCCCCCGCCCGGACAGGGAACTATGGCTACACCTTC
14 TRBJ1-5 . . TRBV28 CASSLYRDDQPQHF TGTGCCAGCAGTTTATACAGGGACGATCAGCCCCAGCATTTT
17 TRBJ2-6 once TRBD1 TRBV10-3 CAISERQGAAGANVLTF TGTGCCATCAGTGAAAGACAGGGGGCGGCTGGGGCCAACGTCCTGACTTTC
14 TRBJ1-1 few . TRBV19 CASSMSRRDTEAFF TGTGCCAGTAGTATGAGTAGGCGGGACACTGAAGCTTTCTTT
14 TRBJ1-2 . TRBD1 TRBV18 CASSPGDRGHGYTF TGTGCCAGCTCACCCGGGGACAGGGGCCACGGCTACACCTTC
19 TRBJ2-7 . . TRBV9 CASNDHPGGVGGSSYEQYF TGTGCCAGCAACGACCACCCAGGGGGCGTTGGCGGGAGCTCCTACGAGCAGTACTTC
17 TRBJ2-7 few TRBD1 TRBV5-6 CASSSGHGQGRSYEQYF TGTGCCAGCAGTTCAGGACACGGACAGGGAAGGTCCTACGAGCAGTACTTC
17 TRBJ2-3 . TRBD2 TRBV7-3 CASSILPSAGGMDTQYF TGTGCCAGCAGCATACTACCCTCAGCGGGAGGGATGGATACGCAGTATTTT
17 TRBJ1-2 . TRBD1 TRBV28 CASSPPDRGPPNYGYTF TGTGCCAGCAGTCCGCCAGACAGGGGGCCCCCTAACTATGGCTACACCTTC
13 TRBJ2-5 . . TRBV6-5 CASKVFLGETQYF TGTGCCAGCAAAGTATTTCTCGGGGAGACCCAGTACTTC
16 TRBJ1-4 . TRBD1 TRBV4-1 CASSHRGGTDLEKLFF TGCGCCAGCAGCCACAGGGGCGGGACAGACCTTGAAAAACTGTTTTTT
15 TRBJ2-3 . . TRBV5-4 CASSLGGLYTDTQYF TGTGCCAGCAGCTTGGGCGGGCTCTACACAGATACGCAGTATTTT
18 TRBJ1-1 . TRBD1 TRBV28 CASSLWDRGRGGNTEAFF TGTGCCAGCAGTTTATGGGACAGGGGGCGCGGGGGAAACACTGAAGCTTTCTTT
11 TRBJ2-7 . . TRBV6-6 CASSRLYEQYF TGTGCCAGCAGTCGACTCTACGAGCAGTACTTC
17 TRBJ2-5 . TRBD1 TRBV11-2 CASSFIEGTENQETQYF TGTGCCAGCAGCTTTATAGAGGGGACAGAGAACCAAGAGACCCAGTACTTC
16 TRBJ2-5 . TRBD2 TRBV5-1 CASSPELAGVAETQYF TGCGCCAGCAGCCCCGAACTAGCGGGAGTTGCAGAGACCCAGTACTTC
16 TRBJ2-2 . . TRBV18 CASSTASAANTGELFF TGTGCCAGCTCAACTGCTAGCGCCGCGAACACCGGGGAGCTGTTTTTT
16 TRBJ2-7 . TRBD2 TRBV4-3 CASSQDRWGLADEQYF TGCGCCAGCAGCCAAGATCGTTGGGGACTAGCCGACGAGCAGTACTTC
14 TRBJ2-7 few . TRBV6-5 CASSYSNLRPEQYF TGTGCCAGCAGTTACTCGAATTTGCGGCCCGAGCAGTACTTC
17 TRBJ1-4 . TRBD1 TRBV18 CASSPPDRASGNEKLFF TGTGCCAGCTCACCCCCGGACAGGGCTTCGGGTAATGAAAAACTGTTTTTT
15 TRBJ2-7 . TRBD1 TRBV27 CASRLTGVGVYEQYF TGTGCCAGCAGACTAACAGGGGTCGGCGTGTACGAGCAGTACTTC
16 TRBJ2-3 . TRBD2 TRBV7-2 CASSLRGEGNTDTQYF TGTGCCAGCAGCCTTCGGGGGGAGGGGAACACAGATACGCAGTATTTT
15 TRBJ2-2 . TRBD1 TRBV5-1 CASSPRQGGTGELFF TGCGCCAGCAGCCCGAGACAGGGGGGCACCGGGGAGCTGTTTTTT
16 TRBJ2-7 . TRBD1 TRBV5-5 CASSLAGQGQAGEQYF TGTGCCAGCAGCTTGGCGGGACAGGGCCAAGCAGGCGAGCAGTACTTC
15 TRBJ2-2 . TRBD1 TRBV19 CASTLGDRLAGELFF TGTGCCAGTACCTTAGGGGACAGGCTCGCCGGGGAGCTGTTTTTT
17 TRBJ2-4 . TRBD2 TRBV19 CASSDSSGRAVKNIQYF TGTGCCAGTAGTGATTCTAGCGGGAGGGCCGTGAAAAACATTCAGTACTTC
13 TRBJ2-7 . TRBD2 TRBV18 CASSPGLAYEQYF TGTGCCAGCTCACCAGGACTAGCCTACGAGCAGTACTTC
15 TRBJ2-7 once TRBD1 TRBV2 CASRALGQGAYEQYF TGTGCCAGCAGGGCCCTGGGACAGGGGGCCTACGAGCAGTACTTC
13 TRBJ2-5 . TRBD2 TRBV2 CASSEWGGETQYF TGTGCCAGCAGTGAGTGGGGAGGGGAGACCCAGTACTTC
13 TRBJ1-5 . . TRBV28 CASKDTGNQPQHF TGTGCCAGCAAGGATACAGGGAATCAGCCCCAGCATTTT
14 TRBJ2-3 . TRBD1 TRBV5-1 CASSLTGAGDTQYF TGCGCCAGCAGCCTGACAGGGGCGGGGGATACGCAGTATTTT
17 TRBJ2-3 . TRBD2 TRBV9 CASSVRLAGGSTDTQYF TGTGCCAGCAGCGTCCGACTAGCGGGAGGGAGCACAGATACGCAGTATTTT
16 TRBJ2-7 few TRBD1 TRBV5-1 CASSLWPQGKVYEQYF TGCGCCAGCAGCTTGTGGCCACAGGGGAAAGTATACGAGCAGTACTTC
15 TRBJ2-1 once . TRBV5-1 CASSPAGSSYNEQFF TGCGCCAGCAGCCCTGCCGGGTCCTCCTACAATGAGCAGTTCTTC
15 TRBJ1-4 once . TRBV28 CASKDYRSYNEKLFF TGTGCCAGCAAGGACTACAGGAGTTATAATGAAAAACTGTTTTTT
14 TRBJ2-4 . TRBD1 TRBV6-6 CASSYRGQGNIQYF TGTGCCAGCAGTTACCGGGGACAGGGAAACATTCAGTACTTC
13 TRBJ2-5 . TRBD2 TRBV27 CASSLRGVETQYF TGTGCCAGCAGTTTACGGGGGGTAGAGACCCAGTACTTC
14 TRBJ2-1 . TRBD2 TRBV7-9 CASSLVAGDNEQFF TGTGCCAGCAGCTTAGTAGCGGGGGACAATGAGCAGTTCTTC
14 TRBJ2-7 . . TRBV5-1 CASSLNGLAHEQYF TGCGCCAGCAGCTTGAATGGGCTAGCCCACGAGCAGTACTTC
18 TRBJ2-2 . TRBD2 TRBV4-1 CASSQPTSGMMFPGELFF TGCGCCAGCAGCCAACCGACTAGCGGGATGATGTTTCCCGGGGAGCTGTTTTTT
15 TRBJ2-1 . . TRBV5-5 CASSLPGAGTNEQFF TGTGCCAGCAGCTTGCCCGGGGCAGGGACAAATGAGCAGTTCTTC
12 TRBJ1-5 . . TRBV2 CASSDGYRTQHF TGTGCCAGCAGTGACGGGTATAGGACCCAGCATTTT
15 TRBJ2-5 . TRBD1 TRBV19 CASSIDRGFQETQYF TGTGCCAGTAGTATCGACAGGGGGTTTCAAGAGACCCAGTACTTC
14 TRBJ2-3 . . TRBV6-1 CASSEAGRGDTQYF TGTGCCAGCAGTGAAGCCGGTAGGGGGGATACGCAGTATTTT
15 TRBJ2-1 . . TRBV5-1 CASSLAGLNYNEQFF TGCGCCAGCAGCTTGGCGGGACTTAATTACAATGAGCAGTTCTTC
14 TRBJ2-7 . . TRBV15 CATSLQISTYEQYF TGTGCCACCAGCCTCCAAATTAGTACCTACGAGCAGTACTTC
14 TRBJ2-3 . TRBD2 TRBV29-1 CSVASGRGTDTQYF TGCAGCGTTGCGAGCGGGAGGGGTACAGATACGCAGTATTTT
12 TRBJ2-2 . . TRBV28 CASSFPAGELFF TGTGCCAGCAGTTTTCCAGCGGGGGAGCTGTTTTTT
15 TRBJ2-7 . TRBD1 TRBV11-3 CASSLGTGGAYEQYF TGTGCCAGCAGCTTAGGGACAGGGGGCGCGTACGAGCAGTACTTC
14 TRBJ1-2 . TRBD1 TRBV19 CASSAGTGGYGYTF TGTGCCAGTAGCGCGGGGACAGGGGGCTATGGCTACACCTTC
14 TRBJ1-2 . TRBD1 TRBV28 CASSPPGQFYGYTF TGTGCCAGTTCACCTCCGGGACAGTTCTATGGCTACACCTTC
13 TRBJ2-1 . TRBD2 TRBV2 CATSGRDYNEQFF TGTGCCACGAGCGGGAGGGACTACAATGAGCAGTTCTTC
14 TRBJ1-3 . . TRBV28 CASSSIGEGGTIYF TGTGCCAGCAGTTCCATCGGGGAGGGCGGCACCATATATTTT
14 TRBJ2-7 . . TRBV28 CASSNSLASHEQYF TGTGCCAGCAGCAACTCCCTAGCGAGCCACGAGCAGTACTTC
14 TRBJ2-7 few . TRBV15 CATSRDPSSYEQYF TGTGCCACCAGCAGAGACCCCAGCTCCTACGAGCAGTACTTC
14 TRBJ1-5 . . TRBV4-1 CASSLQGGNQPQHF TGCGCCAGCAGCCTACAGGGAGGCAATCAGCCCCAGCATTTT
13 TRBJ2-5 . . TRBV15 CATSRAQKETQYF TGTGCCACCAGCAGGGCCCAGAAAGAGACCCAGTACTTC
15 TRBJ1-1 once . TRBV5-1 CASTQDGHMNTEAFF TGCGCCAGCACCCAGGATGGGCACATGAACACTGAAGCTTTCTTT
14 TRBJ1-1 few . TRBV29-1 CSALPGGMNTEAFF TGCAGCGCTTTACCCGGGGGAATGAACACTGAAGCTTTCTTT
16 TRBJ2-1 . TRBD2 TRBV19 CASRLKPGLAGDEQFF TGTGCCAGTAGACTCAAACCGGGACTAGCGGGAGATGAGCAGTTCTTC